This TCR beta chain was obtained from a study of shared clonotypes between healthy human individuals. Looked up from germline, CDR1 is SGHTA and CDR2 is FQGNSA. V trimming: 4 bases; J trimming: 5 bases; junction bases outside the gene matches: 10. This CDR3 spans 15 amino acids. Genomic DNA (from each subset) was split evenly across several immunoSEQ plates. Libraries were prepared by immunoSEQ multiplex PCR; TCRdb keeps only in-frame clonotypes and omits some of them. The table lists about 2.5 million clones, roughly 92% of them singletons. This TCR was recovered from a man aged 18 to 29 in good health. Some clones in this sample may be carry-over from other donors' samples. Sequencing input: naive CD4+ T cells from PBMCs. Subset meaning: CD45RA+ positively selected. The rearrangement links TRBV7-2 to TRBJ2-5; the match to TRBD1 covers 7 bases. CDR3 sequence (DNA): TGTGCCAGCAGCTCTCGGACAGGTTTGGGGGAGACCCAGTACTTC. Translated, it gives CASSSRTGLGETQYF.